A selection of T cell receptor beta chains follows, all from one sample in a study of shared clonotypes between healthy human individuals. Method: immunoSEQ multiplex PCR; TCRdb's copy keeps in-frame clones and lacks some. The profile shows about 600,000 clones, about 97% of them singletons. The sequenced sample was naive CD4+ T cells sorted from blood. These receptors all stem from a woman younger than 45 in good health. Both conserved end residues are part of each CDR3.

TRBV7-9 | CASSFRGSYEQYF
TRBV6-6 | CATRGRGSGVNEQFF
TRBV21-1 | CASSSATGTSGRVAKNIQYF
TRBV5-1 | CASSPSSSGISYNEQFF
TRBV10-3 | CAISESSEGGETQYF
TRBV19 | CASSIGNRGDAFF
TRBV7-6 | CASSPLDWIFTDTQYF
TRBV2 | CASRGGTASYEQYF
TRBV11-2 | CASSLSGTVFYEQYF
TRBV18 | CASSPRGTSPFEQYF
TRBV28 | CASWTGGTDTQYF
TRBV5-1 | CASSLLATEETQYF
TRBV30 | CAWTGRKHYNEQFF
TRBV5-6 | CASSWRDRGETQYF
TRBV4-2 | CASQPRREYTYEQYF
TRBV7-2 | CASSLVAASGNTIYF
TRBV28 | CASSFFVDPPDNEQFF
TRBV4-2 | CASSLQILEPYNEQFF
TRBV18 | CASSPRREETQYF
TRBV30 | CAWNEGLITGELFF
TRBV2 | CASSELRDTEAFF
TRBV6-5 | CASSLVAEYEQYF
TRBV4-1 | CASSQLIGVAKNIQYF
TRBV6-6 | CASSYRSEQYF
TRBV25-1 | CASSEAGTSNEQFF
TRBV30 | CAWSGGTGDYEQYF
TRBV7-9 | CASSPPGEIPGYTF
TRBV28 | CASSTDRLITDTQYF
TRBV2 | CASSARQVQQETQYF
TRBV6-5 | CASRKEADTQYF
TRBV5-1 | CASSLVSTEAFF
TRBV5-8 | CAIARAGNTIYF
TRBV28 | CASSLGYQGAFF
TRBV5-1 | CASSLTGTTGEKLFF
TRBV28 | CASSLVGGKAEQYF
TRBV19 | CASSTGGPTQYF
TRBV11-1 | CASRPDRGRDTQYF
TRBV19 | CASSPWTSGRETQYF
TRBV28 | CASSFPDSSYNEQFF
TRBV14 | CASSQDRLRGREQYF
TRBV2 | CASSRQGPYQETQYF
TRBV2 | CASSVEQGAGEKLFF
TRBV28 | CATTGGSGSPLHF
TRBV6-1 | CASSRTSGSSEQYF
TRBV27 | CASRRSSGANVLTF
TRBV27 | CASSSNPRLAGVGYEQYF
TRBV28 | CASSLPGRDQETQYF
TRBV11-2 | CASSLGLAAYNEQFF